This T cell receptor (beta chain) was recovered during a study of graft-versus-host responses after intestinal transplantation. Study at large: As for transplant type, recipients had multivisceral, liver-intestinal, or isolated intestinal grafts. Whole-study findings and limits: Allografts of one patient group, those with graft-donor T cell macrochimerism, had high graft-versus-host to host-versus-graft clonal ratios.

Germline V lookup: CDR1 SNHLY, CDR2 FYNNEI. V dropped 3 bases and J dropped 6; count of bases not matched to a gene: 4. CDR3 length: 13 residues. Notes on this clone: Its antigen is undetermined.

Profiled with immunoSEQ multiplex PCR; TCRdb holds only in-frame clones, not every one. In the table there are about 47,000 clones, roughly 96% of which are singletons. The sequence derives from a human donor who was the organ donor for an intestinal transplant. The source was unstimulated CD8+ T cells sorted from spleen or lymph node cells, collected before transplant. The V and J genes are TRBV2 and TRBJ1-1, with 7 bases that match TRBD1. The CDR3 sequence is CASSDLQGAEAFF. The DNA for the CDR3 is TGTGCCAGCAGTGACCTCCAGGGGGCTGAAGCTTTCTTT.